This TCR beta chain was profiled in a study of blood T cell repertoires in COVID-19. Study-wide context: Researchers got acute and convalescent COVID-19 samples from the United States, Italy and Spain. T cells, B-cell-depleted T cells, or PBMCs supplied cDNA or gDNA.

Germline trimming cut 4 bases from V and 3 bases from J; bases unmatched to any gene: 8. In germline, CDR1 is KGHSH, CDR2 LQKENI. This CDR3 comprises 16 residues. Seattle patients were enrolled while actively infected and followed longitudinally. In the original workflow: Reference gene primer amplification in the assay estimated nucleated cell counts. Profiled with immunoSEQ multiplex PCR; TCRdb holds only in-frame clones, not every one. V and J calls and clone size follow that table, whereas D and trimming were derived from the DNA. The table has around 300,000 clones, approximately 90% seen once. This TCR derives from a woman between 50 and 59 years old with COVID-19, enrolled during active disease. Specimen: peripheral blood. This sequence joins TRBV18 and TRBJ1-5, with TRBD1 matching 8 bases. The CDR3 bases are TGTGCCAGCTCACTACAATGGACAGGGACCAATCAGCCCCAGCATTTT. Amino acid sequence: CASSLQWTGTNQPQHF.